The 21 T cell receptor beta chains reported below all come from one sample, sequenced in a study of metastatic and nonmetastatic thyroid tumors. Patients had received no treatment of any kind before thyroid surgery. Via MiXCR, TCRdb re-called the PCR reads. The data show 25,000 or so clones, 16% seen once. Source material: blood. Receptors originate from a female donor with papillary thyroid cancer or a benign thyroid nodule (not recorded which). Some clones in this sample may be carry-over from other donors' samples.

The CDR3 loop reads CASSPEGSGLAEETQYF. The CDR3 nucleotides are TGTGCCAGCAGCCCCGAGGGGTCGGGACTAGCGGAAGAGACCCAGTACTTC. The chain uses TRBV11-2 and TRBJ2-7; 11 bases fit TRBD2. The DNA end lines up better with TRBJ2-5; the J call may be wrong. There are 17 residues in the CDR3. Germline V lookup: CDR1 SGHAT, CDR2 FQNNGV.

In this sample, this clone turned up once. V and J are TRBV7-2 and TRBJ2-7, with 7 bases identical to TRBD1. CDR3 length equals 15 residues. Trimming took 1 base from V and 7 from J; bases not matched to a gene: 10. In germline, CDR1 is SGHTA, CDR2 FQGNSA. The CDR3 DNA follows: TGTGCCAGCAGCTTAGTAGGGACAGAGGCACTGGAGCAGTACTTC. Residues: CASSLVGTEALEQYF.

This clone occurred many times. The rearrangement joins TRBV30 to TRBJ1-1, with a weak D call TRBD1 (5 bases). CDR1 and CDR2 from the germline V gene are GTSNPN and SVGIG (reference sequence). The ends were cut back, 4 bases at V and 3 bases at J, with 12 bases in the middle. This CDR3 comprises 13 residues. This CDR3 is CAWTPRGDTEAFF. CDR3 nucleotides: TGTGCCTGGACCCCACGGGGGGACACTGAAGCTTTCTTT.

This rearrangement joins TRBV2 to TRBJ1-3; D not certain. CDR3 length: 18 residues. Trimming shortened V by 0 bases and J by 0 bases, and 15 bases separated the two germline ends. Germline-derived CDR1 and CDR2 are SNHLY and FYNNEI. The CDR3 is CASSEALLMAASGNTIYF. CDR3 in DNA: TGTGCCAGCAGTGAAGCGCTTCTAATGGCAGCCTCTGGAAACACCATATATTTT.

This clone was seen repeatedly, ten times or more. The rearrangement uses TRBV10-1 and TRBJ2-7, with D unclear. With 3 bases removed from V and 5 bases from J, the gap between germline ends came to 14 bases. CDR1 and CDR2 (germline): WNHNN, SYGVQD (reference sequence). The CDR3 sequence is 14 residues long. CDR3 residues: CASSERKAPHEQYF. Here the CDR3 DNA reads TGCGCCAGCAGTGAAAGGAAGGCTCCCCACGAGCAGTACTTC.

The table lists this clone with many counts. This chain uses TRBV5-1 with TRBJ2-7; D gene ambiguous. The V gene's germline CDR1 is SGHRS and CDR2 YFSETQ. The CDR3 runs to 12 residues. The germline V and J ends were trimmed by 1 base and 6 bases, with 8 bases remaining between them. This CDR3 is CASSLSLGEQYF. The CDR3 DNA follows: TGCGCCAGCAGCTTGTCTCTTGGCGAGCAGTACTTC. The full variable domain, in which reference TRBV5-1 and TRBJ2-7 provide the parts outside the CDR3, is KAGVTQTPRYLIKTRGQQVTLSCSPISGHRSVSWYQQTPGQGLQFLFEYFSETQRNKGNFPGRFSGRQFSNSRSEMNVSTLELGDSALYLCASSLSLGEQYFGPGTRLTVT.

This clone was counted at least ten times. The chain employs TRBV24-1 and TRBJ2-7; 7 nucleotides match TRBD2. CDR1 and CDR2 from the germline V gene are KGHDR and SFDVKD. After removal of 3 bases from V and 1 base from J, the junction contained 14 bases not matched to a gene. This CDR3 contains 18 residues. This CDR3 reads CATSDARPLPGGSYEQYF. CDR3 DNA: TGTGCCACCAGTGATGCCAGACCCCTTCCGGGAGGTTCCTACGAGCAGTACTTC.

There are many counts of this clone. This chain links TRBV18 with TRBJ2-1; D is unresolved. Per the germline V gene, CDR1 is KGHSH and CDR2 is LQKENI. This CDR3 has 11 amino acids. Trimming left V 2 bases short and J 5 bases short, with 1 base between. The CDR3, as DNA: TGTGCCAGCTCACCAGACAATGAGCAGTTCTTC. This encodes CASSPDNEQFF.

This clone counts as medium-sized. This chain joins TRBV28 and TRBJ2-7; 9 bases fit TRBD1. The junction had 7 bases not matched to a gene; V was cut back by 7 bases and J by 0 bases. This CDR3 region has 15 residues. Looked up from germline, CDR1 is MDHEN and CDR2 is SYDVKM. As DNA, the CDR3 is TGTGCCAGCACCCTGGGACAGGGCGGCTCCTACGAGCAGTACTTC. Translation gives CASTLGQGGSYEQYF.

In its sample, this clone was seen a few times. The CDR3 DNA reads TGTGCCAGCAGTGACTGGGTCAGCACCTACTCTGGAAACACCATATATTTT. The encoded protein is CASSDWVSTYSGNTIYF. The chain employs TRBV6-1 and TRBJ1-3; D ambiguous. Trimming took 3 bases from V and 0 from J, leaving 15 bases between them. The CDR3 is made up of 17 amino acids. From germline, CDR1 is MNHNS and CDR2 SASEGT.

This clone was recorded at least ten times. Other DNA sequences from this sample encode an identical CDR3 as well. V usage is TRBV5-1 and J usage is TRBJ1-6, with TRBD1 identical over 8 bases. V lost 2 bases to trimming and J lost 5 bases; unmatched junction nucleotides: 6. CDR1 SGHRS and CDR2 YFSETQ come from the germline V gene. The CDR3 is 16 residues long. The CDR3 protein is CASSLQGEGDNSPLHF. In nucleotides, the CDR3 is TGCGCCAGCAGCTTACAGGGGGAAGGGGATAATTCACCCCTCCACTTT.

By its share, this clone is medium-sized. The CDR3 loop is CASSTLYEQYF. The CDR3 DNA reads TGTGCCAGCAGTACTCTCTACGAGCAGTACTTC. The genes are TRBV6-1 and TRBJ2-7, with D unclear. Germline assignment: CDR1 MNHNS and CDR2 SASEGT. The CDR3 runs 11 residues. Trimming removed 5 bases from V and 3 bases from J, with 5 bases in between.

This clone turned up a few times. The CDR3 region is CASSEGTSGEGTDTQHF. DNA for the CDR3: TGTGCCAGCAGCGAAGGAACTAGCGGGGAGGGGACAGATACGCAGCATTTT. The V call is TRBV9, the J call TRBJ2-3; 7 positions match TRBD1. With the DNA end fitting TRBJ1-5 better, the J assignment may be wrong. Germline V gene sequence: CDR1 SGDLS, CDR2 YYNGEE. CDR3 length: 17 amino acids.

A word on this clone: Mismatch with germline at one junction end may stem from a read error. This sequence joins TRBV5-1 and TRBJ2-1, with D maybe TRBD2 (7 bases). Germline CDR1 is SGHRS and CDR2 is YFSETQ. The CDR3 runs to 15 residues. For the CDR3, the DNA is TGCGCCAGCATCCCCCGGGGGGCGGGTAACGATGACCAGTTCTTC. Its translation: CASIPRGAGNDDQFF.

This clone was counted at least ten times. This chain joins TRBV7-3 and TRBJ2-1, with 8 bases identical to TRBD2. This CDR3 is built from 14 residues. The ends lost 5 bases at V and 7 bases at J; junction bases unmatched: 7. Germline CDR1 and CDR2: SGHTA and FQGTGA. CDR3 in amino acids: CASSAPGGRNEQFF. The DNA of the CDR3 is TGTGCCAGCAGCGCCCCGGGGGGGAGGAATGAGCAGTTCTTC.

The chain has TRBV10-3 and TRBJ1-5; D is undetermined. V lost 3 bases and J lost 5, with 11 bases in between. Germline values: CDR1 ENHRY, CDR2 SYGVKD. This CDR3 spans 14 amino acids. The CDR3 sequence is CAISDGQRYQPQHF. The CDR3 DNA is TGTGCCATCAGTGATGGTCAGAGGTATCAGCCCCAGCATTTT.

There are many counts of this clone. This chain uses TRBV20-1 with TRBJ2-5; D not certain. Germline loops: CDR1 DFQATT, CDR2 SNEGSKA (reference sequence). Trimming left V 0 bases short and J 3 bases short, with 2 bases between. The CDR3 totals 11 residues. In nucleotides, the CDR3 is TGCAGTGCTAGAGATGAAGAGACCCAGTACTTC. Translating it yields CSARDEETQYF.

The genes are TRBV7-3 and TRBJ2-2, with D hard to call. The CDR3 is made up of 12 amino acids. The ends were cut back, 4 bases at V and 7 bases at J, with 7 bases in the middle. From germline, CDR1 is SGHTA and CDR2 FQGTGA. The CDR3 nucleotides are TGTGCCAGCAGCTCTTCTGGCGGGGAGCTGTTTTTT. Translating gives CASSSSGGELFF.

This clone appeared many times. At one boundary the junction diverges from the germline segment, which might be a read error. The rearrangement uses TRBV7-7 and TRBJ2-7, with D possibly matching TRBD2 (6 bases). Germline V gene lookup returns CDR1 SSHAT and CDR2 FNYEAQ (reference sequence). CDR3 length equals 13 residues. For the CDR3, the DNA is TGTGCTAGCAGCTTAGCGGAAGGGGACGAGCAGTACTTC. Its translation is CASSLAEGDEQYF.

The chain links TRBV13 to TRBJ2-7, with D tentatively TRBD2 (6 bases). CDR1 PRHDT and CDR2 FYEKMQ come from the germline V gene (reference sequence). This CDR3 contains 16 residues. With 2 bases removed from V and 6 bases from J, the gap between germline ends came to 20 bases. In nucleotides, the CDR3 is TGTGCCAGCAGCTTAACCTCCGGGACTCGCAAGGGCGAGCAGTACGTC. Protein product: CASSLTSGTRKGEQYV.

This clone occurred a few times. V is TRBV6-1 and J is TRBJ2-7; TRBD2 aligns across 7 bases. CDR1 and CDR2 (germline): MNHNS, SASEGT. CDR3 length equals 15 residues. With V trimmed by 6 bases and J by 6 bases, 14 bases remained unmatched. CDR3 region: CASSRSREGIGEQYF. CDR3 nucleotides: TGTGCCAGCAGCCGGAGTAGGGAGGGGATTGGCGAGCAGTACTTC.